The rows below give T cell receptor beta chains drawn from one sample of a study of shared clonotypes between healthy human individuals. Clones were read by immunoSEQ multiplex PCR, and TCRdb kept only the in-frame ones, dropping some. The data hold 2 million to 2.5 million clones, with 85% to 95% observed a single time. The sample was naive CD4+ T cells from PBMCs. Source of these receptors: a young man in good health. Some clones in this sample may be carry-over from other donors' samples. Both conserved end residues are part of each CDR3. The order of the fields is J gene, V gene, CDR3 protein.

TRBJ2-1 TRBV29-1 CSVQNNEQFF
TRBJ2-7 TRBV27 CASSSPHRGDYEQYF
TRBJ2-2 TRBV27 CASSLRRYGELFF
TRBJ2-3 TRBV5-6 CASSPGQGRTDTQYF
TRBJ2-2 TRBV5-4 CASSSNLPGELFF
TRBJ2-5 TRBV18 CASSIQETQYF
TRBJ2-7 TRBV21-1 CASSKVPGLAGAEQYF
TRBJ2-5 TRBV5-8 CASRQDRGETQYF
TRBJ2-1 TRBV5-1 CASSPGPYIRREQFF
TRBJ1-1 TRBV7-3 CASSLTGAGTYTEAFF
TRBJ2-3 TRBV2 CASSALAAKGDTQYF
TRBJ1-1 TRBV5-1 CASSPRTGGGTEAFF
TRBJ2-5 TRBV9 CASSAQLARETQYF
TRBJ2-7 TRBV2 CASSEISYEQYF
TRBJ1-2 TRBV5-6 CASSQGTGLANYGYTF
TRBJ2-3 TRBV2 CASIQTARTDTQYF
TRBJ2-4 TRBV27 CASRTLAKNIQYF
TRBJ1-5 TRBV28 CASSFFPGSYNQPQHF
TRBJ2-5 TRBV6-5 CASKGDRAQETQYF
TRBJ1-5 TRBV30 CAWSGDRLQPQHF
TRBJ2-3 TRBV15 CATSRVKDTQYF
TRBJ2-1 TRBV11-3 CASSLVGGGYNEQFF
TRBJ2-6 TRBV28 CASLVNSGANVLTF
TRBJ2-1 TRBV28 CASSRAGTPGNNEQFF
TRBJ2-1 TRBV19 CASSRTDIPSYNEQFF
TRBJ2-5 TRBV6-6 CASSYSGHPEETQYF
TRBJ2-3 TRBV7-8 CASSRTGGGTDTQYF
TRBJ1-4 TRBV27 CASSTLGGNEKLFF
TRBJ1-3 TRBV6-5 CASSYGAYSGNTIYF